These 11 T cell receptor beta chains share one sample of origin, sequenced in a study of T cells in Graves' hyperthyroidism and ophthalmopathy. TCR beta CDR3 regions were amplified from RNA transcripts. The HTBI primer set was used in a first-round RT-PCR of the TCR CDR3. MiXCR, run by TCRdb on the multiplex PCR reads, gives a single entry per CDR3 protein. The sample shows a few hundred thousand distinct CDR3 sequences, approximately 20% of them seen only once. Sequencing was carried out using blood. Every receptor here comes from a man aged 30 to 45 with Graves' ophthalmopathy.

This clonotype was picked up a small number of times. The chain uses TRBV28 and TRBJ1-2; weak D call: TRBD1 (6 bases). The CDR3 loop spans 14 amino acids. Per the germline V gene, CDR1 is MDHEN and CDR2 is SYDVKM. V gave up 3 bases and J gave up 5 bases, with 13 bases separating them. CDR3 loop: CASSFMGGEYGYTF. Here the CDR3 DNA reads TGTGCCAGCAGTTTCATGGGGGGCGAATATGGCTACACCTTC.

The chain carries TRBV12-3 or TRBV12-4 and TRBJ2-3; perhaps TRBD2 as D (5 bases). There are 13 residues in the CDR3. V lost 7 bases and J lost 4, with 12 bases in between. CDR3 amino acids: CASKFLRADTQYF. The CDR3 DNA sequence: TGTGCCAGCAAGTTCCTGCGGGCAGATACGCAGTATTTT.

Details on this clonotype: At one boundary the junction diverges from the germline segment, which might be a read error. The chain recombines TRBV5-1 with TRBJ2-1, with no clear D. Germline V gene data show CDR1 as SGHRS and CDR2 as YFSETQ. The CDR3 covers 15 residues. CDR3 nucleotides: TGCGCCAGCAGATCATCCGACAAAACCTACAATGGGCAGTTCTTC. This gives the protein CASRSSDKTYNGQFF.

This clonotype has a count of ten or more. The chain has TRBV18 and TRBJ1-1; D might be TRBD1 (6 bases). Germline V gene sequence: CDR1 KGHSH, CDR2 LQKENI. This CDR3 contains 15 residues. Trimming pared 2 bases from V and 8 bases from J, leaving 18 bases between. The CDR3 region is CASSPEEGEQGEAFF. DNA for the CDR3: TGTGCCAGCTCACCAGAGGAAGGGGAACAGGGAGAAGCTTTCTTT. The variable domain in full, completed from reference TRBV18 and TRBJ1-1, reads NAGVMQNPRHLVRRRGQEARLRCSPMKGHSHVYWYRQLPEEGLKFMVYLQKENIIDESGMPKERFSAEFPKEGPSILRIQQVVRGDSAAYFCASSPEEGEQGEAFFGQGTRLTVV.

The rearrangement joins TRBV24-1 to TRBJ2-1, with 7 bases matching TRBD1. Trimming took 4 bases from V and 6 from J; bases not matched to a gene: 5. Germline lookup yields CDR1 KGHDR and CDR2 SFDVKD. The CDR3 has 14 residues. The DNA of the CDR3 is TGTGCCACCAGTGACCCACAGGGGTCCAATGAGCAGTTCTTC. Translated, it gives CATSDPQGSNEQFF.

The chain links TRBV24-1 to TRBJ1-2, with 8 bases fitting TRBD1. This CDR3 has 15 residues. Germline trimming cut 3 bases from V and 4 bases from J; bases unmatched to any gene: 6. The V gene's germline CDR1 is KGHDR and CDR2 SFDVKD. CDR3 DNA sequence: TGTGCCACCAGTGATCGAAGACAGGGGTTCTATGGCTACACCTTC. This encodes CATSDRRQGFYGYTF.

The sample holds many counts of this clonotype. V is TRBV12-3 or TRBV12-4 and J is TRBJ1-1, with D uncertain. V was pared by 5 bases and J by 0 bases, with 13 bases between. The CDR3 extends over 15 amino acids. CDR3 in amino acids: CASSHTDALNTEAFF. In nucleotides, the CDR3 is TGTGCCAGCAGTCATACGGACGCCCTGAACACTGAAGCTTTCTTT.

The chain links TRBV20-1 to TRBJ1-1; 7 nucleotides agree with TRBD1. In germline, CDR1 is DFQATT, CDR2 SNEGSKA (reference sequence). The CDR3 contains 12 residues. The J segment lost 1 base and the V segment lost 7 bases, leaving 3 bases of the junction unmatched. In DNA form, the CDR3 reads TGCAGTGACGGGACAGCGAACACTGAAGCTTTCTTT. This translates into CSDGTANTEAFF.

Here the CDR3 DNA reads TGCAGTGCTAGAGATGGCCATGGACTAGCGGGCATCACAGATACGCAGTATTTT. Protein: CSARDGHGLAGITDTQYF. The chain joins TRBV20-1 to TRBJ2-3, with 11 bases lining up with TRBD2. Trimming removed 0 bases from V and 2 bases from J; junction bases left unmatched: 10. CDR1 and CDR2 (germline): DFQATT, SNEGSKA (reference sequence). The CDR3 sequence is 18 residues long.

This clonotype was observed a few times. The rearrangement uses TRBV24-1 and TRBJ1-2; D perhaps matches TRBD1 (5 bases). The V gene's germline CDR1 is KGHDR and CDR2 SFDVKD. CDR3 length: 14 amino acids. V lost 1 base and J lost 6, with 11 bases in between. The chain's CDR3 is CATSDFYRNDGYTF. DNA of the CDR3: TGTGCCACCAGTGATTTTTACAGGAATGATGGCTACACCTTC.

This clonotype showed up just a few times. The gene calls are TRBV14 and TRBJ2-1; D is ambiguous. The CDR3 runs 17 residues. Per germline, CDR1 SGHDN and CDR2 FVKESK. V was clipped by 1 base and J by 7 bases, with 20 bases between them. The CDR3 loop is CASSQGAGTSLGNEQFF. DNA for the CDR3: TGTGCCAGCAGCCAAGGCGCTGGCACCTCCCTCGGGAATGAGCAGTTCTTC. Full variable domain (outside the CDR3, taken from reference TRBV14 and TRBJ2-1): EAGVTQFPSHSVIEKGQTVTLRCDPISGHDNLYWYRRVMGKEIKFLLHFVKESKQDESGMPNNRFLAERTGGTYSTLKVQPAELEDSGVYFCASSQGAGTSLGNEQFFGPGTRLTVL.